This T cell receptor beta chain was sequenced during a study of T cell responses to AZD1222 COVID-19 vaccine. Study-wide background: Pooling of second doses given at about 4 or about 12 weeks was done.

Profiling relied on immunoSEQ multiplex PCR, and the TCRdb table lists in-frame clones only, not all of them. Of about 88,000 clones in the sample, roughly nine tenths were seen once. The study, taken as a whole, reports: Epitopes outside B.1.351 and B.1.1.7 mutated regions reportedly drew nearly half of spike TCRs. Spike-specific TCR breadth and depth rose after two AZD1222 doses. The study sampled repertoires only after the peak T cell response.

With respect to this clone: The target antigen is unknown.

The CDR3 loop spans 15 amino acids. The germline V gene has CDR1 SGHAT and CDR2 FQNNGV. V was clipped by 8 bases and J by 6 bases; unmatched bases: 12. This TCR came from an adult in good health. The chain links TRBV11-2 to TRBJ2-1, with 8 positions matching TRBD1. The sample here was peripheral blood, taken on day 0 of AZD1222 vaccination. DNA of the CDR3: TGTGCCAGCTGGAGTATTGGGACAGGCCCCAATGAGCAGTTCTTC. This gives the protein CASWSIGTGPNEQFF.